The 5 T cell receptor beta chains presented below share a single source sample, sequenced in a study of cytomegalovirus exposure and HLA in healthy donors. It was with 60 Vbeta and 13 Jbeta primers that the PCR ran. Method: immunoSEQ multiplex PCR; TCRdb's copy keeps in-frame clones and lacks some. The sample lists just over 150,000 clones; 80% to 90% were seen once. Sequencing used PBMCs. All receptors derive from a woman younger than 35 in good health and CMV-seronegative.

Here the CDR3 DNA reads TGTGCCAGCAGTGGACAGCGACTTAACTATGGCTACACCTTC. Residues: CASSGQRLNYGYTF. This chain connects TRBV25-1 to TRBJ1-2; TRBD1 might be the D (5 bases). The CDR3 loop spans 14 amino acids. Looked up from germline, CDR1 is MGHDK and CDR2 is SYGVNS. The ends were cut back, 4 bases at V and 1 base at J, with 10 bases in the middle.

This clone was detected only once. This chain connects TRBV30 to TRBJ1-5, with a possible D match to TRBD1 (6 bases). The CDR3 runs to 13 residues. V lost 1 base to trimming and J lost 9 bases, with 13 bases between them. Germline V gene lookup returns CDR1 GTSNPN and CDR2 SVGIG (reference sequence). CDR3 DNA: TGTGCCTGGAGTGAACAGGGTTGGGGGCCCCAGCATTTT. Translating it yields CAWSEQGWGPQHF.

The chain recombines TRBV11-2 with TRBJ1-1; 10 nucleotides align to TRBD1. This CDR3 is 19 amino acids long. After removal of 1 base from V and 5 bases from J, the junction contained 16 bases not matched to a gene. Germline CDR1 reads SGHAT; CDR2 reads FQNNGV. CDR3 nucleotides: TGTGCCAGCAGCTTAGGGTACGCCGCGACAGGGGGCTTGGGGACTGAAGCTTTCTTT. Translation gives CASSLGYAATGGLGTEAFF.

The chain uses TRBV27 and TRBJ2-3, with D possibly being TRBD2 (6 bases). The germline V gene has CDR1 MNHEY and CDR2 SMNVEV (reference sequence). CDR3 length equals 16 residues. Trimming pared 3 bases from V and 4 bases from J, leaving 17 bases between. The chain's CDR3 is CASSFIRLEVADTQYF. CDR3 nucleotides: TGTGCCAGCAGTTTTATCCGACTAGAAGTTGCAGATACGCAGTATTTT.

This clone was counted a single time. CDR3 DNA: TGTGCCAGCAGTCCCGGACAGGGGGGTGGCTACACCTTC. This gives the protein CASSPGQGGGYTF. The chain carries TRBV28 and TRBJ1-2, with 10 bases lining up with TRBD1. Germline CDR1 is MDHEN and CDR2 is SYDVKM. The CDR3 has 13 residues. J was trimmed by 7 bases and V by 5 bases; bases with no gene match: 4.